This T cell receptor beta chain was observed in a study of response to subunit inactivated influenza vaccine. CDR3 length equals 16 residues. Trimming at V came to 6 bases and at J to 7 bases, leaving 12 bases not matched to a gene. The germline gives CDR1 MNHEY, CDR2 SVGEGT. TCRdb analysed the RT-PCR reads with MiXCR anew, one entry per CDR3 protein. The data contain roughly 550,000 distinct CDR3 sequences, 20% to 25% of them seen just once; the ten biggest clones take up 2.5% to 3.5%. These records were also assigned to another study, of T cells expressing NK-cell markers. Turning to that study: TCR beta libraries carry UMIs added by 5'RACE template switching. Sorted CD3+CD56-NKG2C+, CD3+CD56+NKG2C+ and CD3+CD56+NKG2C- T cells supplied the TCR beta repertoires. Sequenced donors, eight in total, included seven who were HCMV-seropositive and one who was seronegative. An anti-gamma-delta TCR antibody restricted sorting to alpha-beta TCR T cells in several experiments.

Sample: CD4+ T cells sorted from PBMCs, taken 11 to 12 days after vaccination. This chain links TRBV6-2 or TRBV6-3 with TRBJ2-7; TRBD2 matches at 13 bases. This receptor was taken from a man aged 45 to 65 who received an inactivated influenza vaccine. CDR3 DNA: TGTGCCAGCAGAGAGACGATCGGACTAGCGGGAGTTGAGCAGTACTTC. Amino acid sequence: CASRETIGLAGVEQYF.